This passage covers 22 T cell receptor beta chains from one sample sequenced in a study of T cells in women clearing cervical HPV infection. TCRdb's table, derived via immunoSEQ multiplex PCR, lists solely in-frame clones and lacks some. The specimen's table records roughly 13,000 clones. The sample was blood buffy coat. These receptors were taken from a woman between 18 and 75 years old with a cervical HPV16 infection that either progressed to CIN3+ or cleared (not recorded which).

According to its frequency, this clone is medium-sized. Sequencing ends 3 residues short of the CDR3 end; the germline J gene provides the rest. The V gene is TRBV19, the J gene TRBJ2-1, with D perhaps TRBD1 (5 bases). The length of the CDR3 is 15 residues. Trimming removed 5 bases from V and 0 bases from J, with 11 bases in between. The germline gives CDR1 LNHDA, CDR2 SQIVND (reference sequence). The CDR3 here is CASSPLDSSYNEQFF. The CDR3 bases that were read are TGTGCCAGTAGTCCCCTTGACAGCTCCTACAATGAG. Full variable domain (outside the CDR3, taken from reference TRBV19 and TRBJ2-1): DGGITQSPKYLFRKEGQNVTLSCEQNLNHDAMYWYRQDPGQGLRLIYYSQIVNDFQKGDIAEGYSVSREKKESFPLTVTSAQKNPTAFYLCASSPLDSSYNEQFFGPGTRLTVL.

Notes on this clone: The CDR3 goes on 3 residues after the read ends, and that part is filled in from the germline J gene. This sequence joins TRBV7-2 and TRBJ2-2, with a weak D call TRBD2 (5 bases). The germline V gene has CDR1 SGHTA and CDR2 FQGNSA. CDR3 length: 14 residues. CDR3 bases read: TGTGCCAGCAGCTTAGAACAGAACGCGGGTGGG. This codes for CASSLEQNAGG. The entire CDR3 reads CASSLEQNAGGLFF.

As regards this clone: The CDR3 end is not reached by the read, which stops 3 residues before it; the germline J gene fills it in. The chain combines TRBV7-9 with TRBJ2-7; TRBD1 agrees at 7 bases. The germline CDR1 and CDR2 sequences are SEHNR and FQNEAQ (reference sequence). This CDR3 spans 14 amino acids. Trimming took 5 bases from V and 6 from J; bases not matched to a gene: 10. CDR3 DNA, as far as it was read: TGTGCCAGCAGCATGAGGGGACAGTTGAGCGAG. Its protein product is CASSMRGQLSE. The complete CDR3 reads CASSMRGQLSEQYF.

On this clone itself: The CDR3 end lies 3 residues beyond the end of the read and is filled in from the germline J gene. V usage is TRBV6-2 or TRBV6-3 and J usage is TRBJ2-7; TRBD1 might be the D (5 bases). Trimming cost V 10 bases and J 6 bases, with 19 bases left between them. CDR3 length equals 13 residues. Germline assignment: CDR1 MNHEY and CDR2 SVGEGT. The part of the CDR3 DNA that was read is TGTGCCACCCAATCCCGACAGCACATCGAG. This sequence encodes CATQSRQHIE. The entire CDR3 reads CATQSRQHIEQYF.

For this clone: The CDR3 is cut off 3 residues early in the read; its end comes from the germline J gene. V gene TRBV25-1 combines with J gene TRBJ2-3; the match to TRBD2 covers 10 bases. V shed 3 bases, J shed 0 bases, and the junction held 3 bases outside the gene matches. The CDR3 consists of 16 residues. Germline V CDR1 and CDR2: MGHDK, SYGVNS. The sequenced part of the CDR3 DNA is TGTGCCAGCAGTGATTTAGCGGGGGGAAGCACAGATACG. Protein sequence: CASSDLAGGSTDT. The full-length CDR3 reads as CASSDLAGGSTDTQYF.

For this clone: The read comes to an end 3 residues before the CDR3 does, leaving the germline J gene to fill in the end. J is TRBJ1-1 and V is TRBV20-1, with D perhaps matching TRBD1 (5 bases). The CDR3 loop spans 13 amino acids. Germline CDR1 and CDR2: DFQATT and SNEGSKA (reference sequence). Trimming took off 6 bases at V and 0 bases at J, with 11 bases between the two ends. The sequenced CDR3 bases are TGCAGTGCGCAGACAGTAATGAACACTGAA. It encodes CSAQTVMNTE. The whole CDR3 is CSAQTVMNTEAFF.

CDR3 protein: CASSIDLSLETQYF. The sequenced CDR3 bases are TGTGCCAGTAGTATAGATCTGTCTTTAGAGACC. The chain recombines TRBV19 with TRBJ2-5; no firm D call. Read sequence stops 3 residues before the CDR3 end, and the germline J gene provides the missing end. This CDR3 has 14 amino acids. The germline V gene encodes CDR1 LNHDA and CDR2 SQIVND (reference sequence). Trimming shortened V by 0 bases and J by 4 bases, and 9 bases separated the two germline ends.

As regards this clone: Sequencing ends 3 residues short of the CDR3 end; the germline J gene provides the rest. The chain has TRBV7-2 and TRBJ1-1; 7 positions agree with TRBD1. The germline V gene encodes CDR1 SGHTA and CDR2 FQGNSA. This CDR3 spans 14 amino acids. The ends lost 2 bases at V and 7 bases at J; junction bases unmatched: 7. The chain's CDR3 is CASSLFSGDSEAFF. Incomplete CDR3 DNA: TGTGCCAGCAGCTTATTTAGCGGGGACAGTGAA.

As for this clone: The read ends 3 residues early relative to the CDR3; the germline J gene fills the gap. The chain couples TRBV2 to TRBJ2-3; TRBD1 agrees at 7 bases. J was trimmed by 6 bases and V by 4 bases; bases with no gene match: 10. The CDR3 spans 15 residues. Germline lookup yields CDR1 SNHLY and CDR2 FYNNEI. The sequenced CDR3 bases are TGTGCCAGCAGTGCGAGGGGCCAGGGGGTGGATACG. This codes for CASSARGQGVDT. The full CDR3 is CASSARGQGVDTQYF. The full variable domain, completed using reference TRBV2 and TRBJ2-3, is EPEVTQTPSHQVTQMGQEVILRCVPISNHLYFYWYRQILGQKVEFLVSFYNNEISEKSEIFDDQFSVERPDGSNFTLKIRSTKLEDSAMYFCASSARGQGVDTQYFGPGTRLTVL.

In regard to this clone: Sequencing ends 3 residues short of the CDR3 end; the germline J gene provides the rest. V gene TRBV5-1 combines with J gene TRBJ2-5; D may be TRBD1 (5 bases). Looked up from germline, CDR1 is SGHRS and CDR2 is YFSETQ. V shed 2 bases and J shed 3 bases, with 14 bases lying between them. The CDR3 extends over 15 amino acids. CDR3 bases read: TGCGCCAGCAGCTTAAACACAGGACCGGAAGAGACC. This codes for CASSLNTGPEET. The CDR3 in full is CASSLNTGPEETQYF.

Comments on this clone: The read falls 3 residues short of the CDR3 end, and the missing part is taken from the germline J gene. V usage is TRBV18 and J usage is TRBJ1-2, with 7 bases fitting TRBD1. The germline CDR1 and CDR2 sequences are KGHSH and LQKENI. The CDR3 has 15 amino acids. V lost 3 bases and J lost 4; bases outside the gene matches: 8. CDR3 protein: CASSPGQLPIYGYTF. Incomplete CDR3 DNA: TGTGCCAGCTCACCGGGACAGCTCCCTATCTATGGC.

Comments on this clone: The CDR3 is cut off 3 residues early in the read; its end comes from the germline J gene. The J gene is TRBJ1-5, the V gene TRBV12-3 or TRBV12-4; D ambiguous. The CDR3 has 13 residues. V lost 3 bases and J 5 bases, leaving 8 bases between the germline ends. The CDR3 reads CASSFKVDQPQHF. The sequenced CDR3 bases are TGTGCCAGCAGTTTCAAGGTGGATCAGCCC.

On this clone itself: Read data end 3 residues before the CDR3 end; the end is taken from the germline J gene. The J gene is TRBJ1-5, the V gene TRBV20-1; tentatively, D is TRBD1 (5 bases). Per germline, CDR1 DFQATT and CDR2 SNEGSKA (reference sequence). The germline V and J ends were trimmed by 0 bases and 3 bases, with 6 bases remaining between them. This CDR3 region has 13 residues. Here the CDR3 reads CSAREQANQPQHF. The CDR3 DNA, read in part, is TGCAGTGCTAGAGAACAGGCCAATCAGCCC.

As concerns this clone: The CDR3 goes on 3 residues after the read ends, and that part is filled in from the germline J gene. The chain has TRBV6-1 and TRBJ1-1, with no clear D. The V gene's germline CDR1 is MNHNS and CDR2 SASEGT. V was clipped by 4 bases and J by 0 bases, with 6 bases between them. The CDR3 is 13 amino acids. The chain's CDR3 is CASSGLLNTEAFF. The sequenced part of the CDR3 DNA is TGTGCCAGCAGTGGTCTTTTGAACACTGAA.

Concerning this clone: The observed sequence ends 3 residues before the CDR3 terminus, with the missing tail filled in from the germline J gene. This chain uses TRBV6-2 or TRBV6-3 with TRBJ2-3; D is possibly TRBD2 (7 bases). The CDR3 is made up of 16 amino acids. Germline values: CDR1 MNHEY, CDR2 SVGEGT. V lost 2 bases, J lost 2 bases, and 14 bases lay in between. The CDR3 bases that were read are TGTGCCAGCAGTTACGCGGGGGCCCCCTTCACAGATACG. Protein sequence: CASSYAGAPFTDT. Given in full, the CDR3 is CASSYAGAPFTDTQYF.

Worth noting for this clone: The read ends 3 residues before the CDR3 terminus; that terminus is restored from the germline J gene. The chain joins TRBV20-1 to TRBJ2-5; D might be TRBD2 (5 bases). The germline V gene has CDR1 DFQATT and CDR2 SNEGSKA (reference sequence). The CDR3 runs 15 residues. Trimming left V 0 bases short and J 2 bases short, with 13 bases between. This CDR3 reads CSARDLRLAQETQYF. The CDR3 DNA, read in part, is TGCAGTGCTAGAGATCTAAGGCTAGCTCAAGAGACC.

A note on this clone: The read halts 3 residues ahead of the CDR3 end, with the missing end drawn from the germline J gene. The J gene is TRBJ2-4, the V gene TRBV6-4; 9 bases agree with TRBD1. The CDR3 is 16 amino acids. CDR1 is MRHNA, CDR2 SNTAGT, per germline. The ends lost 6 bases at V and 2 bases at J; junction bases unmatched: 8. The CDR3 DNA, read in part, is TGTGCCAGCAGGAGGGACAGGGAGGGTTCCAAAAACATT. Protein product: CASRRDREGSKNI. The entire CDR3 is CASRRDREGSKNIQYF.

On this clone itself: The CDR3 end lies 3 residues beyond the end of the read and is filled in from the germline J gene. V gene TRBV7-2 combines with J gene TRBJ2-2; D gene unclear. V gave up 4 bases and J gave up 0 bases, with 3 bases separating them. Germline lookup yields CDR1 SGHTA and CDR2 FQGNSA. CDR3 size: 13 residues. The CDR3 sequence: CASSSANTGELFF. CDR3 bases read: TGTGCCAGCAGCTCTGCGAACACCGGGGAG. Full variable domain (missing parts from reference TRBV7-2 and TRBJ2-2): GAGVSQSPSNKVTEKGKDVELRCDPISGHTALYWYRQSLGQGLEFLIYFQGNSAPDKSGLPSDRFSAERTGGSVSTLTIQRTQQEDSAVYLCASSSANTGELFFGEGSRLTVL.

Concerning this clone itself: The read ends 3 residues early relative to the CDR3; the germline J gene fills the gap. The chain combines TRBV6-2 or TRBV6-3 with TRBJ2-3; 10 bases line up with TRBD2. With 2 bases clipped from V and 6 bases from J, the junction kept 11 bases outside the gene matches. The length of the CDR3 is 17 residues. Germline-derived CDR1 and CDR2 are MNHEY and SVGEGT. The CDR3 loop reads CASSYRASGGVLDTQYF. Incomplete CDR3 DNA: TGTGCCAGCAGTTACAGGGCTAGCGGGGGAGTGTTGGATACG.

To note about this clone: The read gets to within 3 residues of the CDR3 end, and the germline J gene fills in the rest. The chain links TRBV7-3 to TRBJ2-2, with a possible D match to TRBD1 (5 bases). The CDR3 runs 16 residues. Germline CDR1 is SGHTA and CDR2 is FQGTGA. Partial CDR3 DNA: TGTGCCAGCAGCTTACTGCCGGCCTCTGGGGCCAACGTG. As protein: CASSLLPASGANV. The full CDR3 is CASSLLPASGANVLFF.

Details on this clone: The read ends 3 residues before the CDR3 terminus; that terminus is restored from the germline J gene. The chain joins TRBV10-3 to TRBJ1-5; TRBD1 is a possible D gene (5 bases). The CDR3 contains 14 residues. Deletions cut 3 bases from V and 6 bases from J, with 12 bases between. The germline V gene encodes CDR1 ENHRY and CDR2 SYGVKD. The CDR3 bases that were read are TGTGCCATCAGTGAAGCCAGGGTGGGTCAGCCC. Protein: CAISEARVGQP. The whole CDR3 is CAISEARVGQPQHF.

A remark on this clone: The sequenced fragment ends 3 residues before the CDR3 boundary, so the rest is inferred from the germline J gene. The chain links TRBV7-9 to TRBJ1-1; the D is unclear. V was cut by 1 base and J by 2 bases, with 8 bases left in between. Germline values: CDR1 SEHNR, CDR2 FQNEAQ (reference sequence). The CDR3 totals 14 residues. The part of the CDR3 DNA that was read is TGTGCCAGCAGCTTAGAGTGGCAAAACACTGAA. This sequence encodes CASSLEWQNTE. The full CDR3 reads CASSLEWQNTEAFF.